The sequence of this T cell receptor beta chain was determined in a study of OX40 agonist ivuxolimab in advanced cancers. Study results and limitations: The CD4+ and CD8+ T cells in the blood had expanded clonally by week 6 at 0.1 to 3.0 mg/kg. Expanded clones were, on average, more numerous among CD8+ T cells than CD4+.

Germline CDR1 SGHDN, CDR2 FVKESK. This CDR3 region has 16 residues. V trimming: 2 bases; J trimming: 0 bases; junction bases outside the gene matches: 4. On this clone: Antigen specificity is unknown.

Data came from immunoSEQ multiplex PCR; TCRdb stores just in-frame clones and leaves some out. This sample has about 60,000 clones, with 85% found just once. Peripheral blood came from all dose cohorts at three timepoints. Sample: CD4+ or CD8+ T cells sorted from blood, taken in a trial of the OX40 agonist ivuxolimab. This chain connects TRBV14 to TRBJ2-3; 8 bases map to TRBD1. This clonotype was sampled from an adult with an advanced solid tumor such as melanoma, head and neck, liver or kidney cancer. CDR3 loop: CASSQRRDRSTDTQYF. DNA for the CDR3: TGTGCCAGCAGCCAACGTAGGGACAGGAGCACAGATACGCAGTATTTT.